This TCR beta chain derives from a study of control samples from healthy donors and cancer patients (TCRdb year 2020). Library preparation employed the immunoSEQ multiplex PCR assay. TCRdb holds this immuneACCESS table with in-frame rearrangements only. Some clones are missing; in checked studies, unresolved V genes explain under half, and the rest has no known cause. The sample data list about 28,000 clones, and 91% of these were observed just once. The leading ten clones occupy roughly 12% of the sample. Concerning this clone: It has no known antigen specificity. The input lacks base qualities; no much larger clone sits a single base away.

CDR1 and CDR2 are drawn from the germline V gene (reference sequence): MNHNY, SVGAGI. Including the terminal cysteine and phenylalanine, the CDR3 comprises 14 residues. Only CDR3 DNA remains: 42 bases, in frame from the first base. V loses 2 bases at its end and J loses 6 bases; junction bases beyond the gene matches: 3. The clonotype originates from a man aged 50 to 60 with lung cancer. The sequenced sample consisted of PBMCs. The chain couples TRBV6-6 to TRBJ1-1; 10 bases in the junction line up with TRBD1. The DNA sequence is TGTGCCAGCAGTTACCGGGACAGGGGACCTGAAGCTTTCTTT. It specifies CASSYRDRGPEAFF.